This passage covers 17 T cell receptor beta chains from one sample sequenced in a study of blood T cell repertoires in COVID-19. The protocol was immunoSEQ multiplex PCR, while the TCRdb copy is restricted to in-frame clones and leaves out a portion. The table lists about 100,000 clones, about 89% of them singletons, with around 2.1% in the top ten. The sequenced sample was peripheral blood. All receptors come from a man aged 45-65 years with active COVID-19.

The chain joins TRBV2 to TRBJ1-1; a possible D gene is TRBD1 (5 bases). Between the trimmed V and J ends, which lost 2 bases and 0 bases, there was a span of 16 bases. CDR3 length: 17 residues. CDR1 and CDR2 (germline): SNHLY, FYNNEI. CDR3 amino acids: CASSEINPTAVNTEAFF. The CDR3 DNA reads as TGTGCCAGCAGTGAAATCAATCCGACAGCAGTGAACACTGAAGCTTTCTTT.

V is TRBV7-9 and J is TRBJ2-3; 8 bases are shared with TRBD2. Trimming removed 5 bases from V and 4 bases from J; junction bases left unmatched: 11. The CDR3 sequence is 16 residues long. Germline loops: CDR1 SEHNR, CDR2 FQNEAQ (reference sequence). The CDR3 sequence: CASSDTSSGRADTQYF. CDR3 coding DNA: TGTGCCAGCAGCGACACCTCCAGCGGGAGAGCAGATACGCAGTATTTT.

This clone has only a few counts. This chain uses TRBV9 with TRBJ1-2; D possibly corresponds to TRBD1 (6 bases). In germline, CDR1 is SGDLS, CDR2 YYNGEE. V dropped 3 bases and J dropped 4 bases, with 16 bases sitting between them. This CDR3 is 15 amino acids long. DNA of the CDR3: TGTGCCAGCAGCGCACTACAGGGATCCTCCTATGGCTACACCTTC. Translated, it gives CASSALQGSSYGYTF.

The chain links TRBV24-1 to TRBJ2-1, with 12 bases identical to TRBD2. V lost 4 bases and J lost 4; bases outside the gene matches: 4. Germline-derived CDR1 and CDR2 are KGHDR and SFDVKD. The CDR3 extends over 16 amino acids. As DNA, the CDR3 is TGTGCCACCAGTGACGCTAGCGGGAGGGTTTACAATGAGCAGTTCTTC. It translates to CATSDASGRVYNEQFF.

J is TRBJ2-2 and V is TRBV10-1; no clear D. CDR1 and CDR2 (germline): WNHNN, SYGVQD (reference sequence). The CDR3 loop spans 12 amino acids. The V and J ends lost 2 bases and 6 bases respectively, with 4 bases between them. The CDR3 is CASSEAAGELFF. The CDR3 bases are TGCGCCAGCAGTGAGGCGGCCGGGGAGCTGTTTTTT.

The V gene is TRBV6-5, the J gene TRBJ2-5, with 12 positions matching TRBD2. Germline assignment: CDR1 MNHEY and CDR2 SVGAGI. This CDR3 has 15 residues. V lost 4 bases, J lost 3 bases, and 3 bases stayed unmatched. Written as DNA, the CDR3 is TGTGCCAGCAGTTCTCGACTAGCGGGGGAAGAGACCCAGTACTTC. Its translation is CASSSRLAGEETQYF.

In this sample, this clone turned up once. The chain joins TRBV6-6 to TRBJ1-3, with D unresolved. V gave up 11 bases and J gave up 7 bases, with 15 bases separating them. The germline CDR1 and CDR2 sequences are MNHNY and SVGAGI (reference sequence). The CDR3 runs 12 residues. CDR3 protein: CAARPGTNTIYF. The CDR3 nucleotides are TGTGCCGCCCGCCCAGGAACGAACACCATATATTTT.

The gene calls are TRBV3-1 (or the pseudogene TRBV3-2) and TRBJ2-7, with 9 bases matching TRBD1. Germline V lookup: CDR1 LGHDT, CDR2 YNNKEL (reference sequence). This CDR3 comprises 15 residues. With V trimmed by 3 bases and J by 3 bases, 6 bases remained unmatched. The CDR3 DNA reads TGTGCCAGCAGCCATAGGGGACAGGGCGTCTACGAGCAGTACGTC. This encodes CASSHRGQGVYEQYV.

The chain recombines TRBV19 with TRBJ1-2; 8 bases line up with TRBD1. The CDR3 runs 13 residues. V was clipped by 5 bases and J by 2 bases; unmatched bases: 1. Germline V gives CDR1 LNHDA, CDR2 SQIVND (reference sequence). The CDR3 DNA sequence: TGTGCCAGTAGTCGGACAGGGAACTATGGCTACACCTTC. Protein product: CASSRTGNYGYTF.

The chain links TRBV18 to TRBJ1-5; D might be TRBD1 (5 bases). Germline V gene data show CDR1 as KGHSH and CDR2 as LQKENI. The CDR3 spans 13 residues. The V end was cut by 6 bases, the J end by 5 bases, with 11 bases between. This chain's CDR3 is CASSGQPDQPQHF. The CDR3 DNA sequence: TGTGCCAGCTCCGGACAACCGGATCAGCCCCAGCATTTT.

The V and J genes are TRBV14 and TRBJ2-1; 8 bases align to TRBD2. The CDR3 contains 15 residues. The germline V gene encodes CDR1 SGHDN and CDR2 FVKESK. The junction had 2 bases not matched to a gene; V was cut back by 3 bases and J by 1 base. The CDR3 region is CASSHGLASYNEQFF. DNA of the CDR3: TGTGCCAGCAGCCACGGACTAGCATCCTACAATGAGCAGTTCTTC.

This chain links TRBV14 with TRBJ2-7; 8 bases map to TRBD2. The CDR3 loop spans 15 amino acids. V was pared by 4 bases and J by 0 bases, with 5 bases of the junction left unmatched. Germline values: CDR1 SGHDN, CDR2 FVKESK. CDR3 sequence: CASSPLAGLSYEQYV. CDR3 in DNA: TGTGCCAGCAGCCCTTTAGCGGGACTCTCCTACGAGCAGTACGTC.

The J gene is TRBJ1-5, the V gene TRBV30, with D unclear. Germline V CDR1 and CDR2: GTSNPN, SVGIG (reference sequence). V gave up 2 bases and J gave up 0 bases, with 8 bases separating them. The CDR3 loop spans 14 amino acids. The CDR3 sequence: CAWSSGSSNQPQHF. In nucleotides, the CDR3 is TGTGCCTGGAGTAGCGGGTCTAGCAATCAGCCCCAGCATTTT.

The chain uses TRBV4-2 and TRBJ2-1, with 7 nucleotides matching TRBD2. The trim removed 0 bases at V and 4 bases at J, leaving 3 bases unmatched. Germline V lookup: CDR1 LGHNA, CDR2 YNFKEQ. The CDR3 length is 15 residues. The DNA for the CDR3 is TGTGCCAGCAGCCAAGATAGCGGGTTATACAATGAGCAGTTCTTC. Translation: CASSQDSGLYNEQFF.

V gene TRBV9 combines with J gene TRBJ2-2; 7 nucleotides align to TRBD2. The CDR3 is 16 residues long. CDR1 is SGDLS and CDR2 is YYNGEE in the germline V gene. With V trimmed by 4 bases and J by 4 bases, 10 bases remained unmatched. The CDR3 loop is CASSPMGGGSTGELFF. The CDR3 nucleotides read TGTGCCAGCAGCCCCATGGGGGGAGGGAGCACCGGGGAGCTGTTTTTT.

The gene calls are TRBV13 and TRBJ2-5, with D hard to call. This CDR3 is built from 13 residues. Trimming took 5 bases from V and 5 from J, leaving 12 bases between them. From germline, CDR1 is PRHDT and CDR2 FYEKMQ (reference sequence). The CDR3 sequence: CASSPLNPETQYF. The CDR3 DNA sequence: TGTGCCAGCAGCCCGCTAAATCCGGAGACCCAGTACTTC.

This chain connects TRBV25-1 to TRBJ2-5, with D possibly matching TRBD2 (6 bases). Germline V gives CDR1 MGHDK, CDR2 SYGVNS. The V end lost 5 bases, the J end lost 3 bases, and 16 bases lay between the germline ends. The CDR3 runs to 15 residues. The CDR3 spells CASSPFQGGEETQYF. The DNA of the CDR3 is TGTGCCAGCAGTCCCTTCCAGGGCGGGGAAGAGACCCAGTACTTC.